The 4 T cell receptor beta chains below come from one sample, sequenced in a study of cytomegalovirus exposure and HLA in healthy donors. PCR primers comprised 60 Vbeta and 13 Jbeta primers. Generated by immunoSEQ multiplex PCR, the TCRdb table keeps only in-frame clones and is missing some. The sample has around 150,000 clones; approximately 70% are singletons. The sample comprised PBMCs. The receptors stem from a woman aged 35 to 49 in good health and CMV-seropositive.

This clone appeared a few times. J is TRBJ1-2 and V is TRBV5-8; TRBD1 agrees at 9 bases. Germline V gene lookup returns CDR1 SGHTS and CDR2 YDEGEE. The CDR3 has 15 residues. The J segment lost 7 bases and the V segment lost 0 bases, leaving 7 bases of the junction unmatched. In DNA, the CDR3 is TGTGCCAGCAGCTTGGCTACAGGGGGCGTATTTGGCTACACCTTC. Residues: CASSLATGGVFGYTF.

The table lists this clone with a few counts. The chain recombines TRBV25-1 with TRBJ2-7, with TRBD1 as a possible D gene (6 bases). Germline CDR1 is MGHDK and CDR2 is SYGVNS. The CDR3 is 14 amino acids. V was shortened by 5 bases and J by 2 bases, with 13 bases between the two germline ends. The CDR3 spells CASSSQGSPYEQYF. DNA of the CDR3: TGTGCCAGCAGTTCGCAGGGGTCACCCTACGAGCAGTACTTC.

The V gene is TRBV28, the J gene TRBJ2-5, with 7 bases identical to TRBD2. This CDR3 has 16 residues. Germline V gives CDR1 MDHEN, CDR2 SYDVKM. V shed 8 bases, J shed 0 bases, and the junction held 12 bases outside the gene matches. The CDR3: CASGPHGRPHQETQYF. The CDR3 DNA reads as TGTGCCAGCGGACCACACGGGAGGCCACACCAAGAGACCCAGTACTTC.

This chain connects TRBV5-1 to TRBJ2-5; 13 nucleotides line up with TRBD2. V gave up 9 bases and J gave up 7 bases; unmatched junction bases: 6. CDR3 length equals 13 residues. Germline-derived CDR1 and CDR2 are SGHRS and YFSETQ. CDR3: CATTSGGEGTQYF. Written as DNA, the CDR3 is TGCGCCACCACTAGCGGGGGGGAAGGGACCCAGTACTTC.